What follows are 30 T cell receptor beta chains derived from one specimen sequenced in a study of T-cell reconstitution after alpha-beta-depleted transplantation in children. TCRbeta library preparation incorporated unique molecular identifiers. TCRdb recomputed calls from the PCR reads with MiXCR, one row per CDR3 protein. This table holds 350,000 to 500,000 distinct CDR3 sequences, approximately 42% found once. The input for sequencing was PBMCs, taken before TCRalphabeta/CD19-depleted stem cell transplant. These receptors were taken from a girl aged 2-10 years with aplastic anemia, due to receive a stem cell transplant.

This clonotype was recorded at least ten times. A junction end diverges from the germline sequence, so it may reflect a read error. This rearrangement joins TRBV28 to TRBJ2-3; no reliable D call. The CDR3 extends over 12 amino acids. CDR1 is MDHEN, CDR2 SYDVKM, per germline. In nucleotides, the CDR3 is TGCGCCAGCAGCTTGCCCACAGATACGCAGTATTTT. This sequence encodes CASSLPTDTQYF. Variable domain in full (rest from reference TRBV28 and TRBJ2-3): DVKVTQSSRYLVKRTGEKVFLECVQDMDHENMFWYRQDPGLGLRLIYFSYDVKMKEKGDIPEGYSVSREKKERFSLILESASTNQTSMYLCASSLPTDTQYFGPGTRLTVL.

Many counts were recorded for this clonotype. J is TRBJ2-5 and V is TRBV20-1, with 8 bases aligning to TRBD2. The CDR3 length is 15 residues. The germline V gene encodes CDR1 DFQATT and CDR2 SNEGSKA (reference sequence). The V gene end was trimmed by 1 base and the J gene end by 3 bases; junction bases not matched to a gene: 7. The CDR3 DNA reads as TGCAGTGCTAGAGTAGCGGGAAAACCGGAAGAGACCCAGTACTTC. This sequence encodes CSARVAGKPEETQYF.

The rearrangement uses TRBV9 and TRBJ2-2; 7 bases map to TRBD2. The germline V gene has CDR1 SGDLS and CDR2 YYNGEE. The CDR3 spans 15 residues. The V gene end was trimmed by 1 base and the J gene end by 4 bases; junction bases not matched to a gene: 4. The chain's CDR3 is CASSVQGGFTGELFF. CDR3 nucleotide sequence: TGTGCCAGCAGCGTACAGGGAGGGTTCACCGGGGAGCTGTTTTTT.

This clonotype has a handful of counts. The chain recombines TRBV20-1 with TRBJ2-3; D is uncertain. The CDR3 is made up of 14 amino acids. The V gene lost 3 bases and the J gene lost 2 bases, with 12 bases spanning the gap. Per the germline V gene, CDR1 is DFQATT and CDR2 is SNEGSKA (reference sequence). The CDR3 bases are TGCAGTGCTAGTAGTTTTGAGTCCACAGATACGCAGTATTTT. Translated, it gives CSASSFESTDTQYF.

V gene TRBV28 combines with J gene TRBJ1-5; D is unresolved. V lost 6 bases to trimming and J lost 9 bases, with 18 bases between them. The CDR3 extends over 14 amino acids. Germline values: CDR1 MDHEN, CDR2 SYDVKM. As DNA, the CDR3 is TGTGCCAGCAGCGAAGAGGGCCTCCGCGGGCCCCAGCATTTT. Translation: CASSEEGLRGPQHF.

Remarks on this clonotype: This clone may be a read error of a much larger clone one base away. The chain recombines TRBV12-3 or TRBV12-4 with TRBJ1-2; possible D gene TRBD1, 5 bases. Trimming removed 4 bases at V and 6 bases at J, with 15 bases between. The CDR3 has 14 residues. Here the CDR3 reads CASSSGPDVHGYTF. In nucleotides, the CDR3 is TGTGCCAGCAGTTCAGGGCCGGATGTGCATGGCTACACCTTC.

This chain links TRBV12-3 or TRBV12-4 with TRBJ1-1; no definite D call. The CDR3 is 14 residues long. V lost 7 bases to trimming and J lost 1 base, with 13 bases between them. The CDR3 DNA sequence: TGTGCCAGCACCCCACAGAGACCGAACACTGAAGCTTTCTTT. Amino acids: CASTPQRPNTEAFF.

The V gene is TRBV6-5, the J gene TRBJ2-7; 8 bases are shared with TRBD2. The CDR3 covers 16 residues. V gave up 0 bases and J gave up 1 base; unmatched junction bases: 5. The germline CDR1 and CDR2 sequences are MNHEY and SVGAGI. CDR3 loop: CASSYSRASGSYEQYF. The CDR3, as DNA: TGTGCCAGCAGTTACTCACGGGCTAGCGGGTCCTACGAGCAGTACTTC.

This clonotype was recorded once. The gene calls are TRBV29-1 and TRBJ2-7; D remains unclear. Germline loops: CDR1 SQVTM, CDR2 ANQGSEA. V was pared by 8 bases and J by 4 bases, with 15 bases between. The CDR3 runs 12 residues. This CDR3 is CSIGFTLYEQYF. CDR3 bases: TGCAGCATCGGGTTTACCCTTTACGAGCAGTACTTC.

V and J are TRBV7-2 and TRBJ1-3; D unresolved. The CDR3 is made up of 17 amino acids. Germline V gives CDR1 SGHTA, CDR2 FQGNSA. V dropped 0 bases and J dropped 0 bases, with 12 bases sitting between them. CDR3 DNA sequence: TGTGCCAGCAGCTTAGCGGTCAGCTCTTCCTCTGGAAACACCATATATTTT. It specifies CASSLAVSSSSGNTIYF.

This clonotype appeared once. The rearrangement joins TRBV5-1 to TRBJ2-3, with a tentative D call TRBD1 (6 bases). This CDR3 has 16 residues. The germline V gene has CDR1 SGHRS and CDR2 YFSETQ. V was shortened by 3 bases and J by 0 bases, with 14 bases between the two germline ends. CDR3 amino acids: CASSWGLLESTDTQYF. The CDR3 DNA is TGCGCCAGCAGCTGGGGGCTACTAGAAAGCACAGATACGCAGTATTTT.

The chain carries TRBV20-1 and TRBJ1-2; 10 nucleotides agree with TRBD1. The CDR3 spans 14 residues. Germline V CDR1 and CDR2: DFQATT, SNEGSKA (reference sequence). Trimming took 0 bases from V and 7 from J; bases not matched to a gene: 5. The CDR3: CSARDGGQGFGYTF. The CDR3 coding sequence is TGCAGTGCTAGAGATGGGGGACAGGGGTTTGGCTACACCTTC.

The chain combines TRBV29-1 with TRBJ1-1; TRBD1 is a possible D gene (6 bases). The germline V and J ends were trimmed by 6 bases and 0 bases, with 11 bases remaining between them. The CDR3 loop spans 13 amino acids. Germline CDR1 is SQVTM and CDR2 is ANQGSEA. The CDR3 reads CSVRGLMNTEAFF. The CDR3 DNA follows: TGCAGCGTCAGGGGCCTAATGAACACTGAAGCTTTCTTT.

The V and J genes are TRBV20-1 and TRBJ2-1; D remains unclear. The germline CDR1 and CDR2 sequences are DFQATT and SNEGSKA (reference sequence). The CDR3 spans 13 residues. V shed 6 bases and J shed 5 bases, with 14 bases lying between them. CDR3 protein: CSADPGNDNEQFF. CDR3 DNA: TGCAGTGCAGACCCTGGCAATGACAATGAGCAGTTCTTC.

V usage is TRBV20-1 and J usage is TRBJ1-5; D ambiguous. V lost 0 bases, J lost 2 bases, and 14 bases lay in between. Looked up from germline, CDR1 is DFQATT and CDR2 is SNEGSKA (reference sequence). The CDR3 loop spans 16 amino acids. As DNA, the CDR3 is TGCAGTGCTAGAGATAGGGTTGGATCCGGCAATCAGCCCCAGCATTTT. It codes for CSARDRVGSGNQPQHF.

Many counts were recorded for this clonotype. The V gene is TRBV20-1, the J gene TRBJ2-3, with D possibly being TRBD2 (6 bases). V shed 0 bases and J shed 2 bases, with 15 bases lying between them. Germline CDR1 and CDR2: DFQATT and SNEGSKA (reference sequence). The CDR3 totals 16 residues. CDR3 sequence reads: CSARDEGRDVTDTQYF. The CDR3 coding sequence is TGCAGTGCTAGAGATGAAGGGCGGGACGTCACAGATACGCAGTATTTT.

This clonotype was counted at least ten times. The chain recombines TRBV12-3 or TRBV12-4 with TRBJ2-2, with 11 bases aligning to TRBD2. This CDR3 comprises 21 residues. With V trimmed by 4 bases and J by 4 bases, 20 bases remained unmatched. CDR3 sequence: CASSSPSGLAGGWRGTGELFF. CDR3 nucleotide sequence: TGTGCCAGCAGTTCCCCCTCCGGGCTAGCGGGAGGTTGGAGGGGCACCGGGGAGCTGTTTTTT.

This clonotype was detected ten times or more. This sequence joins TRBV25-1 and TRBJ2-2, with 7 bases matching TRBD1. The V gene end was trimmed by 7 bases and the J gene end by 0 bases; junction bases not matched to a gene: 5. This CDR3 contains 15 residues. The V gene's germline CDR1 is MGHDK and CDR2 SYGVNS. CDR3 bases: TGTGCCAGCACTCTTCAGGGGGCGAACACCGGGGAGCTGTTTTTT. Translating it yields CASTLQGANTGELFF.

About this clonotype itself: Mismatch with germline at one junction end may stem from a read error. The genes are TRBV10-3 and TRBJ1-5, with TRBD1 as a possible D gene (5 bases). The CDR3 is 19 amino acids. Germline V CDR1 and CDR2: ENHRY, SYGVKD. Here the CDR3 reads CAFSLDRSTWGERVKPQHF. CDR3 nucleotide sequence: TGTGCCTTCAGTTTAGATAGATCCACGTGGGGCGAAAGGGTAAAGCCCCAGCATTTT.

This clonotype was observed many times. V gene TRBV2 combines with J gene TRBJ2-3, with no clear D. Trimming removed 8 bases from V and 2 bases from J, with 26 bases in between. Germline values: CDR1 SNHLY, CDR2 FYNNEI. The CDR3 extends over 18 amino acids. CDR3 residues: CASYLGMRLPKYTDTQYF. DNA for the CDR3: TGTGCCAGCTACCTGGGGATGAGGCTACCGAAATACACAGATACGCAGTATTTT.

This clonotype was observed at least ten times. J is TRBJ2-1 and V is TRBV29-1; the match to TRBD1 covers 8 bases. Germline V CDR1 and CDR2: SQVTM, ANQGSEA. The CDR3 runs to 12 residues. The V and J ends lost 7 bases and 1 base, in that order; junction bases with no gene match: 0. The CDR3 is CSGQGSYNEQFF. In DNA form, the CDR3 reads TGCAGCGGACAGGGGTCCTACAATGAGCAGTTCTTC.

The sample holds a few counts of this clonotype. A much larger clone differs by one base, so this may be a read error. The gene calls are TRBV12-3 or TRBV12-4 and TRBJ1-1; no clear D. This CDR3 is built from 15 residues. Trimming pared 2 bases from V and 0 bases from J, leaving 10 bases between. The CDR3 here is CASSLRKVMNTEAFF. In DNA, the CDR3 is TGTGCCAGCAGTTTAAGAAAGGTCATGAACACTGAAGCTTTCTTT.

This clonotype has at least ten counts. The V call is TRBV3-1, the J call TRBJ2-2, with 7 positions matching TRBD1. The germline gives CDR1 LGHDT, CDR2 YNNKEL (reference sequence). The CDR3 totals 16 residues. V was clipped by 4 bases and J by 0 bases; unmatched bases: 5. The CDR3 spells CASSPGQSANTGELFF. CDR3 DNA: TGTGCCAGCAGCCCGGGACAGTCCGCGAACACCGGGGAGCTGTTTTTT.

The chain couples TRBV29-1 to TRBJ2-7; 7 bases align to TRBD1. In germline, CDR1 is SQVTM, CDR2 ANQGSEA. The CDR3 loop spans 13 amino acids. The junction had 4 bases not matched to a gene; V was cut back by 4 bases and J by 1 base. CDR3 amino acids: CSVVWDSSYEQYF. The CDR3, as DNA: TGCAGCGTTGTATGGGACAGTTCCTACGAGCAGTACTTC.

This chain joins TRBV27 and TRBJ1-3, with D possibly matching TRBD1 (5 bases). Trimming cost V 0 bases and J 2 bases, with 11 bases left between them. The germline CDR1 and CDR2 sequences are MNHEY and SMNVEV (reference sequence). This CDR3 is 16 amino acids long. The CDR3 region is CASSLSGRGTGNTIYF. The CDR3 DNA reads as TGTGCCAGCAGTTTATCGGGCCGGGGGACTGGAAACACCATATATTTT.

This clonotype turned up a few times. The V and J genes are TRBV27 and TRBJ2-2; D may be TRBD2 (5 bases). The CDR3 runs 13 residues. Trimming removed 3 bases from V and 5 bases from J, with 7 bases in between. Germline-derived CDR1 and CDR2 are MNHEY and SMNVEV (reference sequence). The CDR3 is CASSFVATGELFF. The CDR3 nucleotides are TGTGCCAGCAGTTTCGTAGCGACCGGGGAGCTGTTTTTT.

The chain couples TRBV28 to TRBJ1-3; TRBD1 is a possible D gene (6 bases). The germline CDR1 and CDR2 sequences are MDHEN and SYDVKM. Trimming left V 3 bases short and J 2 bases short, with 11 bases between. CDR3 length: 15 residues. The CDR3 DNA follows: TGTGCCAGCAGTTTTAGGGGGAGGACTGGAAACACCATATATTTT. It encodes CASSFRGRTGNTIYF.

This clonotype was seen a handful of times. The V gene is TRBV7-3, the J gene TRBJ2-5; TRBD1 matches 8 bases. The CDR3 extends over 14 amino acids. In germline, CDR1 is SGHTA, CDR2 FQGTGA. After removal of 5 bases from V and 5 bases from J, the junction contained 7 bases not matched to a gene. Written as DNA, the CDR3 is TGTGCCAGCAGCGAACGACAGGGGAGGGAGACCCAGTACTTC. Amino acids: CASSERQGRETQYF.

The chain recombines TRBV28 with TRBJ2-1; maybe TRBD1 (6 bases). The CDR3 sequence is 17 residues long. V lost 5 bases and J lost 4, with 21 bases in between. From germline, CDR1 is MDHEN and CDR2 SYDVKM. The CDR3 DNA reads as TGTGCCAGCAGTGTCACAGGGAAAAAGCTTTGGTACAATGAGCAGTTCTTC. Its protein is CASSVTGKKLWYNEQFF.

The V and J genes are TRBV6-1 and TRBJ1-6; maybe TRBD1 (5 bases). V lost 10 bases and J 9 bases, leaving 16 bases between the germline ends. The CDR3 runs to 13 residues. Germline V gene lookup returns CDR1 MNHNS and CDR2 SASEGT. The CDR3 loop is CATGTALGSPLHF. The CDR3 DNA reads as TGTGCCACCGGGACGGCCCTGGGTTCACCCCTCCACTTT.